This TCR beta chain is from a study of blood T cell repertoires in COVID-19. Study information: Samples came from the United States, Italy and Spain, spanning acute and convalescent COVID-19. The cDNA or gDNA used as material had been derived from T cells, B-cell-depleted T cells, or PBMCs.

CDR1 is SGHRS, CDR2 YFSETQ, per germline. The ends lost 4 bases at V and 9 bases at J; junction bases unmatched: 6. The CDR3 contains 15 residues. Per the original methods: Reference gene primer amplification yielded estimated nucleated cell counts. Sequencing used immunoSEQ multiplex PCR; TCRdb keeps in-frame clones, though not all of them. The DNA gave D and trimming, while V, J and clone size come from that table. The sample lists 150,000 or so clones; 75% to 90% were seen once. This TCR came from an older man with acute or convalescent COVID-19. V is TRBV5-1 and J is TRBJ1-6; TRBD1 matches at 11 bases. Sequencing was carried out using peripheral blood. CDR3 loop: CASSPGGTGGSPLHF. In DNA, the CDR3 is TGCGCCAGCAGCCCTGGAGGGACAGGGGGTTCACCCCTCCACTTT.